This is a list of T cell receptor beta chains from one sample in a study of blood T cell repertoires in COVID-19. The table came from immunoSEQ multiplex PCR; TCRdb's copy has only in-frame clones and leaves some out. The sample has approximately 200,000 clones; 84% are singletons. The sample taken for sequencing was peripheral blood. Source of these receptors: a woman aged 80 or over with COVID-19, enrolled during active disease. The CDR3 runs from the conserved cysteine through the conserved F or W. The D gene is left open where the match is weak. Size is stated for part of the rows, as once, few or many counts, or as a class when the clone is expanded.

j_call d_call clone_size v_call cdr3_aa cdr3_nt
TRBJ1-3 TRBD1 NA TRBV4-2 CASSQDLRTGVASGNTIYF TGTGCCAGCAGCCAAGACCTCCGGACAGGGGTTGCCTCTGGAAACACCATATATTTT
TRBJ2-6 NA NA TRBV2 CASTQSSGANVLTF TGTGCCAGCACACAGAGCTCTGGGGCCAACGTCCTGACTTTC
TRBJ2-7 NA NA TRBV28 CASSPQVPRKQYF TGTGCCAGCAGTCCACAGGTCCCTAGAAAGCAGTACTTC
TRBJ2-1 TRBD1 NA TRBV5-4 CASSLVAGGDEQFF TGTGCCAGCAGCTTGGTTGCAGGGGGCGATGAGCAGTTCTTC
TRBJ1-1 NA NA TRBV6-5 CASSLLGAGNTEAFF TGTGCCAGCAGTCTCCTGGGGGCTGGGAACACTGAAGCTTTCTTT
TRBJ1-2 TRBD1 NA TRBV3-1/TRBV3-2 CASSPRTGPNGYTF TGTGCCAGCAGCCCTCGGACAGGTCCCAACGGCTACACCTTC
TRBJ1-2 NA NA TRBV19 CASSIGPDRMYGYTF TGTGCCAGTAGTATAGGACCAGACAGGATGTATGGCTACACCTTC
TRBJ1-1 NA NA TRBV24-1 CATSDRQEAFF TGTGCCACCAGTGATAGACAGGAAGCTTTCTTT
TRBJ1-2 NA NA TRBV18 CASSPRREDYGYTF TGTGCCAGCTCACCTAGGAGGGAGGACTATGGCTACACCTTC
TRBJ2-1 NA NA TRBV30 CAWSYNYNEQFF TGTGCCTGGAGTTACAACTACAATGAGCAGTTCTTC
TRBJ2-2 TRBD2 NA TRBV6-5 CASSSLTSGGELFF TGTGCCAGCAGCAGTCTGACTAGCGGGGGGGAGCTGTTTTTT
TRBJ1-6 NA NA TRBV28 CASSLGGNNSPLHF TGTGCCAGCAGTTTGGGGGGGAATAATTCACCCCTCCACTTT
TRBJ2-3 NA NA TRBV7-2 CASSYSDTQYF TGTGCCAGCAGCTACTCCGATACGCAGTATTTT
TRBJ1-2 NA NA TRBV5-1 CASSSGGQAYGYTF TGCGCCAGCAGCTCCGGGGGGCAGGCCTATGGCTACACCTTC
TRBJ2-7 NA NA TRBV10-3 CAIGLRDTSSYEQYF TGTGCCATCGGACTCCGGGACACCAGCTCCTACGAGCAGTACTTC
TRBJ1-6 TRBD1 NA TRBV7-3 CASSSQGGSPLHF TGTGCCAGCAGCTCACAGGGGGGTTCACCCCTCCACTTT
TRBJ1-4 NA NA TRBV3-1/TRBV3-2 CASSLRGTNEKLFF TGTGCCAGCAGCCTCAGGGGCACTAATGAAAAACTGTTTTTT
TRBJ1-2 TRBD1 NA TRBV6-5 CASSPGTARGYTF TGTGCCAGCAGTCCCGGGACAGCAAGGGGCTACACCTTC
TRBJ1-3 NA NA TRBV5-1 CASSAEGSISSGNTIYF TGCGCCAGCAGCGCAGAGGGAAGTATAAGCTCTGGAAACACCATATATTTT
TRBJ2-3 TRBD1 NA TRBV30 CAWSPGQGNTDTQYF TGTGCCTGGAGTCCGGGACAGGGGAACACAGATACGCAGTATTTT
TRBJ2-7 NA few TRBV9 CASSVDEGMTYEQYF TGTGCCAGCAGCGTAGATGAGGGAATGACCTACGAGCAGTACTTC
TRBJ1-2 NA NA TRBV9 CASSLQVSGNYGYTF TGTGCCAGCAGCCTACAGGTATCCGGGAACTATGGCTACACCTTC
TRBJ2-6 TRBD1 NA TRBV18 CASSPQGASGANVLTF TGTGCCAGCTCACCACAGGGGGCATCTGGGGCCAACGTCCTGACTTTC
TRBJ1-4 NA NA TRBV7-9 CASSLITGINEKLFF TGTGCCAGCAGTTTAATCACAGGGATCAATGAAAAACTGTTTTTT
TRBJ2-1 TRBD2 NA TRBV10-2 CASSESTSPYNEQFF TGCGCCAGCAGTGAATCGACTAGCCCCTACAATGAGCAGTTCTTC
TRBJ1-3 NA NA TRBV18 CASSPPVVLSGNTIYF TGTGCCAGCTCACCCCCAGTGGTCCTCTCTGGAAACACCATATATTTT
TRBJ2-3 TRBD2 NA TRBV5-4 CASTLAGGRDTQYF TGTGCCAGCACCTTAGCGGGGGGGCGAGATACGCAGTATTTT
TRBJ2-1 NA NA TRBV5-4 CASSLDRANEQFF TGTGCCAGCAGCTTGGACAGGGCCAATGAGCAGTTCTTC
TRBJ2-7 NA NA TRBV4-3 CASSQERQRYEQYF TGCGCCAGCAGCCAAGAGCGACAGAGATACGAGCAGTACTTC
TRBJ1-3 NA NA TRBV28 CASSVDSLSGNTIYF TGTGCCAGCAGTGTGGACAGCCTCTCTGGAAACACCATATATTTT
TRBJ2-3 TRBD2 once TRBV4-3 CASSQDITSGGNTDTQYF TGCGCCAGCAGCCAAGACATCACTAGCGGGGGGAACACAGATACGCAGTATTTT
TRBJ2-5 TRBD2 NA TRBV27 CASRPVGGGQSKTQYF TGTGCCAGCAGACCCGTGGGCGGGGGGCAATCCAAGACCCAGTACTTC
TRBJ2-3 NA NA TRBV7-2 CASSFLDTQYF TGTGCCAGCAGCTTCTTAGATACGCAGTATTTT
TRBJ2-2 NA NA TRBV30 CAWSSGQTGELFF TGTGCCTGGAGTTCGGGACAAACCGGGGAGCTGTTTTTT
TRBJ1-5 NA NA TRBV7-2 CASNEGGTNQPQHF TGTGCCAGCAACGAGGGGGGGACAAATCAGCCCCAGCATTTT
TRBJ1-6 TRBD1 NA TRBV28 CASTPGGRRVSPLHF TGTGCCAGCACCCCAGGGGGGCGAAGGGTTTCACCCCTCCACTTT
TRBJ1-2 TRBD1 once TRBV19 CASTYRGNDGYTF TGTGCCAGTACATACAGGGGAAATGACGGCTACACCTTC
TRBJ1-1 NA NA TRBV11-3 CASSLRQNTEAFF TGTGCCAGCAGCTTACGACAGAACACTGAAGCTTTCTTT
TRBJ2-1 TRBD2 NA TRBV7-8 CASSLVGGGWNEQFF TGTGCCAGCAGCTTAGTGGGGGGAGGGTGGAATGAGCAGTTCTTC
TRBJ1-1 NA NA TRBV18 CASSPIGLAGAFF TGTGCCAGCTCACCAATCGGGCTAGCCGGGGCTTTCTTT
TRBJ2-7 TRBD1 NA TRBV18 CASSPLRSGGTYEQYF TGTGCCAGCTCACCGCTCCGGTCAGGGGGCACCTACGAGCAGTACTTC
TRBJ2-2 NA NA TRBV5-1 CASSWGAANTGELFF TGCGCCAGCAGCTGGGGCGCAGCGAACACCGGGGAGCTGTTTTTT
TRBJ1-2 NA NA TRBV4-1 CASSQDAVAGGREGYTF TGCGCCAGCAGCCAAGACGCGGTCGCGGGGGGCAGAGAGGGCTACACCTTC
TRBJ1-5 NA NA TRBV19 CASSSDRSNQPQHF TGTGCCAGTAGCAGTGACAGGAGCAATCAGCCCCAGCATTTT